This T cell receptor (beta chain) originates from a study of blood T cell repertoires in COVID-19. This CDR3 has 15 amino acids. Trimming cost V 2 bases and J 6 bases; bases outside gene matches: 7. Looked up from germline, CDR1 is SGHNT and CDR2 is YYREEE (reference sequence). Per the original data handling: The authors estimated nucleated cell counts from reference gene primer amplification. Some clones are missing from TCRdb's copy, which holds only in-frame ones; the method was immunoSEQ multiplex PCR. Clonal size and the V and J genes are those of that table, whereas D and trimming came from the DNA. The sample contains approximately 280,000 clones, 80% to 95% of which appear only once.

This chain connects TRBV5-4 to TRBJ2-2; TRBD2 aligns across 7 bases. The clonotype comes from a young woman with COVID-19, enrolled during active disease. Material: peripheral blood. The CDR3 here is CASSFGTGGAGELFF. In DNA, the CDR3 is TGTGCCAGCAGCTTTGGGACGGGAGGCGCCGGGGAGCTGTTTTTT. Full variable domain (remainder filled in from reference TRBV5-4 and TRBJ2-2): ETGVTQSPTHLIKTRGQQVTLRCSSQSGHNTVSWYQQALGQGPQFIFQYYREEENGRGNFPPRFSGLQFPNYSSELNVNALELDDSALYLCASSFGTGGAGELFFGEGSRLTVL.